Listed below are T cell receptor beta chains from one sample, sequenced in a study of cytomegalovirus exposure and HLA in healthy donors. Produced via immunoSEQ multiplex PCR; TCRdb's table is partial and in-frame only. The sample includes 220,000 or so clones, roughly 91% of them seen just once. Sequencing was performed on PBMCs. The receptors stem from a woman younger than 35 in good health and CMV-seropositive. Each CDR3 is given with its conserved first and last residue. The D gene is left open where the match is weak. Clone size is given for some rows only: seen once, a few or many times, or a class if the clone is expanded.

>16|TRBV28|TRBD1|TRBJ1-2|.
CASSLSPRQGIYGYTF
TGTGCCAGCAGTTTATCACCCCGACAGGGAATCTATGGCTACACCTTC
>15|TRBV7-9|TRBD1|TRBJ1-4|.
CASSPTGLANEKLFF
TGTGCCAGCAGCCCGACAGGGTTGGCTAATGAAAAACTGTTTTTT
>13|TRBV29-1|.|TRBJ2-7|.
CSASRGTRLEQYF
TGCAGCGCTTCCCGGGGGACTCGCCTCGAGCAGTACTTC
>15|TRBV6-4|TRBD2|TRBJ2-1|.
CASSPTSGGGNEQFF
TGTGCCAGCAGTCCGACTAGCGGAGGAGGCAATGAGCAGTTCTTC
>13|TRBV30|TRBD1|TRBJ2-2|.
CAWMTGIAGELFF
TGTGCCTGGATGACAGGGATCGCCGGGGAGCTGTTTTTT
>13|TRBV7-9|.|TRBJ1-4|.
CASSRDFGEKLFF
TGTGCCAGCAGCCGAGACTTTGGAGAAAAACTGTTTTTT
>12|TRBV9|.|TRBJ2-7|.
CASSRDSYEQYF
TGTGCCAGCAGTCGTGACAGCTACGAGCAGTACTTC
>15|TRBV6-6|TRBD1|TRBJ2-7|.
CASSRGQESSYEQYF
TGTGCCAGCAGCCGGGGACAGGAGAGCTCCTACGAGCAGTACTTC
>13|TRBV9|.|TRBJ1-2|.
CASSEDTNYGYTF
TGTGCCAGCAGTGAAGACACTAACTATGGCTACACCTTC
>13|TRBV10-1|.|TRBJ1-1|.
CASSEVSNTEAFF
TGCGCCAGCAGTGAGGTCTCGAACACTGAAGCTTTCTTT
>14|TRBV9|TRBD1|TRBJ2-7|.
CASSVGTVSYEQYF
TGTGCCAGCAGCGTCGGGACAGTCTCCTACGAGCAGTACTTC
>12|TRBV15|.|TRBJ1-4|.
CATSRDLTDEIF
TGTGCCACCAGCCGGGATCTCACGGACGAGATTTTT
>12|TRBV19|TRBD1|TRBJ1-1|.
CASGQGSTEAFF
TGTGCCAGCGGACAGGGAAGCACTGAAGCTTTCTTT
>14|TRBV25-1|TRBD2|TRBJ2-7|.
CASAGLAGLYEQYF
TGTGCCAGCGCGGGACTAGCGGGGCTCTACGAGCAGTACTTC
>13|TRBV28|.|TRBJ1-1|.
CASSLTENTEAFF
TGTGCCAGCAGTTTAACAGAGAACACTGAAGCTTTCTTT
>17|TRBV5-1|TRBD1|TRBJ1-1|.
CASSLAYPQGENTEAFF
TGCGCCAGCAGCTTGGCTTACCCCCAGGGGGAGAACACTGAAGCTTTCTTT
>16|TRBV7-6|TRBD2|TRBJ2-7|medium-sized
CASSLAAGGSSHEQYF
TGTGCCAGCAGCTTAGCGGCGGGCGGGAGCTCCCACGAGCAGTACTTC
>15|TRBV21-1|.|TRBJ2-2|.
CASSLRGTNTGELFF
TGTGCCAGCAGCCTCCGGGGAACGAACACCGGGGAGCTGTTTTTT
>16|TRBV28|.|TRBJ2-2|.
CASSLAVPSNTGELFF
TGTGCCAGCAGCTTAGCGGTACCGTCGAACACCGGGGAGCTGTTTTTT
>13|TRBV19|.|TRBJ2-7|.
CASSISLPGEQYF
TGTGCCAGTAGTATAAGCCTACCGGGCGAGCAGTACTTC
>17|TRBV4-1|TRBD2|TRBJ2-3|.
CASSQDRASGLTDTQYF
TGCGCCAGCAGCCAAGATCGGGCTAGCGGTTTAACAGATACGCAGTATTTT
>16|TRBV11-2|TRBD2|TRBJ2-5|.
CASSIRGGGNQETQYF
TGTGCCAGCAGCATCCGGGGCGGGGGAAATCAAGAGACCCAGTACTTC
>13|TRBV6-5|TRBD1|TRBJ1-1|.
CASLTGGRTEAFF
TGTGCCAGCCTCACAGGGGGCCGCACTGAAGCTTTCTTT
>15|TRBV4-1|.|TRBJ2-3|.
CASSQVGLSTDTQYF
TGCGCCAGCAGCCAAGTGGGCCTTAGCACAGATACGCAGTATTTT
>18|TRBV28|TRBD2|TRBJ2-3|.
CASSSPGTSGTSTDTQYF
TGTGCCAGCAGTTCTCCCGGGACTAGCGGAACAAGCACAGATACGCAGTATTTT
>14|TRBV5-6|TRBD1|TRBJ1-2|.
CASSLRTGLYGYTF
TGTGCCAGCAGCTTGAGGACAGGGCTCTATGGCTACACCTTC
>16|TRBV29-1|TRBD1|TRBJ2-4|.
CSVGDRPELAKNIQYF
TGCAGCGTTGGGGACAGGCCTGAACTAGCCAAAAACATTCAGTACTTC
>17|TRBV9|.|TRBJ2-2|.
CASSPFRGQANTGELFF
TGTGCCAGCAGCCCTTTCCGAGGCCAAGCGAACACCGGGGAGCTGTTTTTT
>15|TRBV27|.|TRBJ2-2|.
CASSQTGSNTGELFF
TGTGCCAGCAGTCAGACAGGATCGAACACCGGGGAGCTGTTTTTT
>15|TRBV28|TRBD1|TRBJ1-5|.
CASRLTGTGNQPQHF
TGTGCCAGCAGGCTGACAGGGACCGGCAATCAGCCCCAGCATTTT
>15|TRBV27|TRBD2|TRBJ2-7|.
CASSPPRAGVYEQYF
TGTGCCAGCAGTCCCCCAAGGGCGGGAGTCTACGAGCAGTACTTC
>15|TRBV6-5|TRBD2|TRBJ2-7|.
CASRLGLAGGDEQYF
TGTGCCAGCAGGCTGGGACTAGCGGGAGGCGACGAGCAGTACTTC
>12|TRBV30|.|TRBJ1-2|.
CAWSPRYYGYTF
TGTGCCTGGAGTCCCCGGTACTATGGCTACACCTTC
>14|TRBV4-1|.|TRBJ1-5|.
CASSPGASNQPQHF
TGCGCCAGCAGCCCAGGGGCGAGCAATCAGCCCCAGCATTTT
>15|TRBV6-1|TRBD1|TRBJ1-1|.
CASRGQGGGNTEAFF
TGTGCCAGCAGGGGACAGGGTGGGGGTAACACTGAAGCTTTCTTT
>13|TRBV30|.|TRBJ2-7|.
CAWSQGSPYEQYF
TGTGCCTGGAGTCAGGGGAGCCCCTACGAGCAGTACTTC
>13|TRBV30|TRBD1|TRBJ1-2|.
CAWNRQGLGGYTF
TGTGCCTGGAACCGACAGGGACTAGGTGGCTACACCTTC
>14|TRBV27|TRBD1|TRBJ2-7|.
CASRGTGYSYEQYF
TGTGCCAGCAGGGGGACAGGTTACTCCTACGAGCAGTACTTC
>13|TRBV11-2|.|TRBJ1-1|few
CASSLGGNTEAFF
TGTGCCAGCAGCTTAGGCGGGAACACTGAAGCTTTCTTT
>15|TRBV6-5|TRBD2|TRBJ2-3|.
CASSTKAGGADTQYF
TGTGCCAGCAGCACAAAAGCGGGAGGGGCAGATACGCAGTATTTT
>15|TRBV7-8|.|TRBJ2-6|.
CASSLRDSGANVLTF
TGTGCCAGCAGCTTAAGAGACTCTGGGGCCAACGTCCTGACTTTC
>13|TRBV29-1|.|TRBJ1-5|.
CSVEGGPNQPQHF
TGCAGCGTTGAAGGGGGCCCCAATCAGCCCCAGCATTTT
>13|TRBV5-3|.|TRBJ1-1|.
CARKWAGRPEAFF
TGTGCCAGAAAGTGGGCAGGGCGGCCTGAAGCTTTCTTT
>14|TRBV27|.|TRBJ1-1|.
CASSPNGMNTEAFF
TGTGCCAGCAGTCCCAACGGGATGAACACTGAAGCTTTCTTT
>13|TRBV9|.|TRBJ1-2|.
CASSAPVQDGYTF
TGTGCCAGCAGCGCCCCAGTGCAGGATGGCTACACCTTC
>14|TRBV27|TRBD1|TRBJ1-1|.
CASRMTGMNTEAFF
TGTGCCAGCAGAATGACAGGGATGAACACTGAAGCTTTCTTT
>15|TRBV5-1|.|TRBJ1-4|.
CASSLLQGLGEKLFF
TGCGCCAGCAGCCTACTACAGGGTTTAGGCGAAAAACTGTTTTTT
>15|TRBV6-5|.|TRBJ1-5|once
CASSYGAGGTQPQHF
TGTGCCAGCAGTTACGGTGCGGGGGGCACTCAGCCCCAGCATTTT
>15|TRBV25-1|TRBD1|TRBJ1-2|few
CASSLEGAWYYGYTF
TGTGCCAGCTCCCTGGAGGGGGCTTGGTACTATGGCTACACCTTC
>14|TRBV27|.|TRBJ1-1|once
CASSFSLDGTEAFF
TGTGCCAGCAGTTTCAGCCTCGACGGGACTGAAGCTTTCTTT
>15|TRBV25-1|TRBD1|TRBJ1-1|.
CASSAPGTENTEAFF
TGTGCCAGCAGTGCCCCCGGGACAGAGAACACTGAAGCTTTCTTT
>14|TRBV28|.|TRBJ1-2|.
CASKKGPPNYGYTF
TGTGCCAGCAAGAAGGGGCCTCCTAACTATGGCTACACCTTC
>13|TRBV6-5|.|TRBJ2-7|.
CASSYSRPYEQYF
TGTGCCAGCAGTTACTCGCGGCCCTACGAGCAGTACTTC
>11|TRBV4-1|.|TRBJ2-7|.
CASSQLAEQYF
TGCGCCAGCAGCCAACTGGCCGAGCAGTACTTC
>13|TRBV30|TRBD1|TRBJ1-2|.
CAWSAGQGGGYTF
TGTGCCTGGAGCGCCGGACAGGGTGGCGGCTACACCTTC
>15|TRBV7-2|.|TRBJ2-1|.
CASSSPGDTVNEQFF
TGTGCCAGCAGCTCACCCGGGGACACAGTCAATGAGCAGTTCTTC
>13|TRBV7-6|TRBD1|TRBJ1-5|.
CASSLQGDQPQHF
TGTGCCAGCAGTCTTCAGGGGGATCAGCCCCAGCATTTT